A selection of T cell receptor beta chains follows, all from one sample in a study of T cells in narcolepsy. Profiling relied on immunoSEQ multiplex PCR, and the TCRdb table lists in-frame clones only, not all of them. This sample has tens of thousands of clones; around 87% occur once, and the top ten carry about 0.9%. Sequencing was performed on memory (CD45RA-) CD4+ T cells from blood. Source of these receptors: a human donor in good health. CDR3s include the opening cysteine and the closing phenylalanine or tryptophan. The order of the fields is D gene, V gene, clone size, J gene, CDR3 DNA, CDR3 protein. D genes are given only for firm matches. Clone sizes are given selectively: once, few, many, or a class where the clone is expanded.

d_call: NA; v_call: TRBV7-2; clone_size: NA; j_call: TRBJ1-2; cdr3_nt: TGTGCCAGCAGCGTGGGACAAGGAGGCTACACCTTC; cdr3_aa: CASSVGQGGYTF
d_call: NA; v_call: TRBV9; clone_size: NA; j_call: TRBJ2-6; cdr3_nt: TGTGCCAGCGAGGACGAGTACCTCAAACAAAGTCGGGCCAACGTCCTGACTTTC; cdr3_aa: CASEDEYLKQSRANVLTF
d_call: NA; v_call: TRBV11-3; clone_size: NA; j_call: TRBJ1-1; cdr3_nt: TGTGCCAGCAGCTTAGGGCCGGGGATGAACACTGAAGCTTTCTTT; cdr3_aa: CASSLGPGMNTEAFF
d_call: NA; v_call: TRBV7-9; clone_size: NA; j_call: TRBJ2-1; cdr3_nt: TGTGCCAGCAGCTTAGTAGCGTACAATGAGCAGTTCTTC; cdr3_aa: CASSLVAYNEQFF
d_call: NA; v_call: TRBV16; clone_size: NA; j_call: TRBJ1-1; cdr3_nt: TGTGCCAGCAGATTTAGCCTATTCATGAACACTGAAGCTTTCTTT; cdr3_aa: CASRFSLFMNTEAFF
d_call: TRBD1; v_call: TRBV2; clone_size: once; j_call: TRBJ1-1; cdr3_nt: TGTGCCAGCAGTGAACTTTTCAGGGGGGGAATGAACACTGAAGCTTTCTTT; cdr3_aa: CASSELFRGGMNTEAFF
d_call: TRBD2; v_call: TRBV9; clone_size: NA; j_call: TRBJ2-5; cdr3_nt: TGTGCCAGCAGCGTAGGGGCTAGCGGGAGGGCCGTAGAGACCCAGTACTTC; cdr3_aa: CASSVGASGRAVETQYF
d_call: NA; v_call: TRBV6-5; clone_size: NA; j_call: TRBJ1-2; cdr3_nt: TGTGCCAGCAGTTCCCGAGATGGCTACACCTTC; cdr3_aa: CASSSRDGYTF
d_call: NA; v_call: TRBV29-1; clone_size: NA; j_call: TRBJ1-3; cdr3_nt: TGCAGCGTTGAAGAGACGGGAAACACCATATATTTT; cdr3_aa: CSVEETGNTIYF
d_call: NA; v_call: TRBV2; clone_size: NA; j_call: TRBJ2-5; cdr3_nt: TGTGCCAGCAGAGCCTCCAGCCTCCAAGAGACCCAGTACTTC; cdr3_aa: CASRASSLQETQYF
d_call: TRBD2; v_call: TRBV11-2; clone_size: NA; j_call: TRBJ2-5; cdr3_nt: TGTGCCAGCAGCAAGGGAGCGGGAGTAAATAGAGAGACCCAGTACTTC; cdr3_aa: CASSKGAGVNRETQYF
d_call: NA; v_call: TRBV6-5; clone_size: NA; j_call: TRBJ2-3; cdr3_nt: TGTGCCAGCAGGTTGAATAGCGGAAGCACAGATACGCAGTATTTT; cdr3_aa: CASRLNSGSTDTQYF
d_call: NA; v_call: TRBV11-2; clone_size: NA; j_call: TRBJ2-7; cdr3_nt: TGTGCCAGCAGCTCTCGAGTGGTTTCTGGGTTCGAGCAGTACTTC; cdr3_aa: CASSSRVVSGFEQYF
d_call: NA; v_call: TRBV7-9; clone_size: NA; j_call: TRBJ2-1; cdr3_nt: TGTGCCAGCAGCCGTAGCGGCCCCTACAATGAGCAGTTCTTC; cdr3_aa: CASSRSGPYNEQFF
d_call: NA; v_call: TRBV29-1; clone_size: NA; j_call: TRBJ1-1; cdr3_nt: TGCAGCGGCGGTGATACCATGAACACTGAAGCTTTCTTT; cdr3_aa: CSGGDTMNTEAFF
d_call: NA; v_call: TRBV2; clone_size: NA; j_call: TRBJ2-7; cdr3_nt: TGTGCCAGCCTAAGCATCCGGGCCTACGAGCAGTACTTC; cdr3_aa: CASLSIRAYEQYF
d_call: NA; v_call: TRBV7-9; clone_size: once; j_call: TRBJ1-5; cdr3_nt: TGTGCCAGCAGCTTAGTGTCGGGTAAGGGCAATCAGCCCCAGCATTTT; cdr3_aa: CASSLVSGKGNQPQHF
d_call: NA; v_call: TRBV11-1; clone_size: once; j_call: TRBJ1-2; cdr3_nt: TGTGCCAGCAGCTCGACAAATGACAGAGATGGCTACACCTTC; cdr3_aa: CASSSTNDRDGYTF
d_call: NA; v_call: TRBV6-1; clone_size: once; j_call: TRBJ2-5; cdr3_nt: TGTGCCAGCAGTGTCGAGGAGACCCAGTACTTC; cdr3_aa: CASSVEETQYF
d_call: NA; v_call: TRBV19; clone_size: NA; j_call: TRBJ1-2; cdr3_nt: TGTGCCAGTAGTACCGAGACCGCTAACTATGGCTACACCTTC; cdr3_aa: CASSTETANYGYTF
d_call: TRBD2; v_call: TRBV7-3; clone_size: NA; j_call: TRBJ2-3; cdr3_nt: TGTGCCAGCAGCTTAAACGCGGGAGTAGATACGCAGTATTTT; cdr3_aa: CASSLNAGVDTQYF
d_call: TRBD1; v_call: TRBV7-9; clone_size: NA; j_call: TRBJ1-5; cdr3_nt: TGTGCCAGCTCAGAAGGGGGCTTCAATCAGCCCCAGCATTTT; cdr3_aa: CASSEGGFNQPQHF
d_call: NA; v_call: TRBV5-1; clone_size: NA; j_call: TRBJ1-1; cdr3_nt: TGCGCCAGCAGCTTGCGCCCCTCGGGAGGGAACACTGAAGCTTTCTTT; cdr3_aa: CASSLRPSGGNTEAFF
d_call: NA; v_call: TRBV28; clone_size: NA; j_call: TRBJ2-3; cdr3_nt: TGTGCCAGCAGTTTGGCGGGGACCACAGATACGCAGTATTTT; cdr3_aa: CASSLAGTTDTQYF
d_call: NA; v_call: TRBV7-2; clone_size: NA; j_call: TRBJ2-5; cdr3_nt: TGTGCCAGCAGCACCTTTGGCAGTTGGGAGACCCAGTACTTC; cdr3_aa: CASSTFGSWETQYF
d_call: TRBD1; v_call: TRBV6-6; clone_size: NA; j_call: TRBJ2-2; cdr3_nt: TGTGCCAGCAGAACAGGGGCCCTTAACACCGGGGAGCTGTTTTTT; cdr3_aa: CASRTGALNTGELFF
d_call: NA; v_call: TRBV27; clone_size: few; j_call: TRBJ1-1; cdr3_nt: TGTGCCAGCAGTACCCGTGGGGGTAACACTGAAGCTTTCTTT; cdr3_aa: CASSTRGGNTEAFF